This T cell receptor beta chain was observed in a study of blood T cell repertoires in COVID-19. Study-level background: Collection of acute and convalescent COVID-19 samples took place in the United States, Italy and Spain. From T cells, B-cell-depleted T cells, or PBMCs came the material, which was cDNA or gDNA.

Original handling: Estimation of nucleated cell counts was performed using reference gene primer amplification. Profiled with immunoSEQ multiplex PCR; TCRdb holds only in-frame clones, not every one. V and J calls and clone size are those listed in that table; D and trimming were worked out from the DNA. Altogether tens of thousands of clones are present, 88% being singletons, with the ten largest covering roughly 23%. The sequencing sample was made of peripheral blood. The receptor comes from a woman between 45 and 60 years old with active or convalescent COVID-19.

The CDR3 loop is CASSSQVRTEAFF. As DNA, the CDR3 is TGTGCCAGTAGTTCACAGGTTAGAACTGAAGCTTTCTTT. The genes are TRBV19 and TRBJ1-1; D is possibly TRBD1 (5 bases). CDR3 length: 13 residues. V was clipped by 5 bases and J by 5 bases, with 12 bases between them. The germline V gene has CDR1 LNHDA and CDR2 SQIVND (reference sequence).